This TCR beta chain came from a study of CD8 T cells in Susac syndrome. Study results and caveats: The study conceded that relatively few individuals underwent its TCR sequencing and HLA analysis.

Per germline, CDR1 LNHNV and CDR2 YYDKDF (reference sequence). V was clipped by 5 bases and J by 4 bases, with 12 bases between them. The CDR3 is made up of 14 amino acids. It was treatment-naive patients with stable or active relapsing-remitting disease who made up the multiple sclerosis controls. TEMRA cells underwent FACS enrichment and CD8+ and CD4+ T cells underwent negative isolation. The sample holds one count of this clonotype. As yet, its antigen is unknown. Reverse transcription of roughly 0.5 to 1 ug RNA used random hexamers. immunoSEQ multiplex PCR amplified TCR beta CDR3 across 54 Vbeta, 13 Jbeta. TCRdb processed the immunoSEQ multiplex PCR reads anew with MiXCR; each CDR3 protein has one entry. The table lists about 130,000 distinct CDR3 sequences, around nine tenths of them singletons, with about 0.23% in the top ten.

The chain links TRBV15 to TRBJ1-5; the D is unclear. The sequence was obtained from a human donor with multiple sclerosis. The specimen was CD8+ T cells from PBMCs. The CDR3 spells CATSALTSNQPQHF. In nucleotides, the CDR3 is TGTGCCACCAGCGCCCTTACATCAAATCAGCCCCAGCATTTT. Filled out from reference TRBV15 and TRBJ1-5, the complete variable domain reads DAMVIQNPRYQVTQFGKPVTLSCSQTLNHNVMYWYQQKSSQAPKLLFHYYDKDFNNEADTPDNFQSRRPNTSFCFLDIRSPGLGDTAMYLCATSALTSNQPQHFGDGTRLSIL.